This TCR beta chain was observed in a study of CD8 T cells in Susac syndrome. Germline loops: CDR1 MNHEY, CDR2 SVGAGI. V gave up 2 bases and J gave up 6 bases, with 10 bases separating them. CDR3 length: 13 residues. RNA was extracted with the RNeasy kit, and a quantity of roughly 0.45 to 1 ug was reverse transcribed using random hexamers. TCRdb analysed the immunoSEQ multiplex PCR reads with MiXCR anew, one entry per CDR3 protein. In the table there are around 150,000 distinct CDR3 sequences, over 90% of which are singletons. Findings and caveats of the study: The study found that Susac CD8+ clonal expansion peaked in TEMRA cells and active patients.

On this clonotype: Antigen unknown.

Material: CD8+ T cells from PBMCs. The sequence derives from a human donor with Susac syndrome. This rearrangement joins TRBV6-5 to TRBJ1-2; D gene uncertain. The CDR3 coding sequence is TGTGCCAGCAGTTACCGGCAGGAAGATGGCTACACCTTC. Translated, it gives CASSYRQEDGYTF.